The T cell receptor beta chain described here comes from a study of T cell responses to AZD1222 COVID-19 vaccine. A remark on this clone: What it binds is not known.

Generated by immunoSEQ multiplex PCR, the TCRdb table keeps only in-frame clones and is missing some. The table has tens of thousands of clones, nearly 90% seen once. Between the trimmed V and J ends, which lost 0 bases and 0 bases, there was a span of 9 bases. The CDR3 totals 16 residues. Germline-derived CDR1 and CDR2 are MGHRA and YSYEKL. Overall study results and limits: Breadth and depth of Spike-specific TCRs rose after two AZD1222 doses.

This chain joins TRBV4-1 and TRBJ2-1, with unresolved D. The source material was peripheral blood, sampled on day 0 of AZD1222 vaccination. This TCR was sampled from an adult in good health. CDR3 sequence reads: CASSQDGPNSYNEQFF. The DNA of the CDR3 is TGCGCCAGCAGCCAAGATGGGCCCAACTCCTACAATGAGCAGTTCTTC.